Listed below are T cell receptor beta chains from one sample, sequenced in a study of blood T cells in healthy people across ages. TCRdb redid the calling of the 5' RACE reads with MiXCR, one entry per CDR3 protein. The profile covers 1.5 million to 2 million distinct CDR3 sequences, with roughly 49% appearing a single time and around 2.1% taken by the ten largest. The sequencing sample was made of blood. Receptors were obtained from a middle-aged woman in good health. Each CDR3 is given with its conserved first and last residue. The D gene is left open where the match is weak. Not every row has a clone size; where given, it reads once, few, many or a size class.

few	TRBD1	TRBV12-3/TRBV12-4	TRBJ1-4	CASSLGDSNEKLFF	TGTGCCAGCAGTTTAGGGGACAGCAATGAAAAACTGTTTTTT
-	-	TRBV27	TRBJ1-2	CASSLYDPSSLGGYTF	TGTGCCAGCAGTTTATATGACCCATCATCACTTGGTGGCTACACCTTC
once	-	TRBV7-2	TRBJ1-2	CASSLEVSRLNYGYTF	TGTGCCAGCAGCTTAGAAGTATCCAGATTAAACTATGGCTACACCTTC
-	TRBD2	TRBV6-2/TRBV6-3	TRBJ2-3	CASGLAVQTDTQYF	TGTGCCAGCGGACTAGCGGTCCAAACAGATACGCAGTATTTT
-	TRBD1	TRBV5-5	TRBJ2-4	CASSLVDRVSTLAKNIQYF	TGTGCCAGCAGCTTGGTTGACAGGGTATCTACTCTAGCCAAAAACATTCAGTACTTC
few	-	TRBV20-1	TRBJ2-7	CSASSGTYEQYF	TGCAGTGCTAGCTCCGGTACCTACGAGCAGTACTTC
few	TRBD2	TRBV5-5	TRBJ2-5	CASSKGGGVDQETQYF	TGTGCCAGCAGCAAAGGCGGGGGGGTCGACCAAGAGACCCAGTACTTC
few	TRBD2	TRBV20-1	TRBJ2-7	CSARGTSGGTAYEQYF	TGCAGTGCCCGCGGGACTAGCGGGGGAACGGCCTACGAGCAGTACTTC
few	TRBD2	TRBV4-3	TRBJ2-1	CASSQETGLAGFNEQFF	TGCGCCAGCAGCCAGGAAACGGGACTAGCGGGTTTTAATGAGCAGTTCTTC
few	-	TRBV20-1	TRBJ2-3	CSAPPRGRGDTQYF	TGCAGTGCTCCTCCCAGGGGTCGGGGAGATACGCAGTATTTT
many	-	TRBV29-1	TRBJ2-5	CSVGRGQVQETQYF	TGCAGCGTTGGAAGGGGACAAGTCCAAGAGACCCAGTACTTC
-	-	TRBV28	TRBJ1-1	CASATPWEYMNTEAFF	TGTGCCAGCGCCACGCCGTGGGAGTATATGAACACTGAAGCTTTCTTT
-	TRBD1	TRBV27	TRBJ2-3	CASSLVWDRSTDTQYF	TGTGCCAGCAGTTTGGTCTGGGACAGGAGCACAGATACGCAGTATTTT
-	-	TRBV15	TRBJ1-5	CATSTYREDGQPQHF	TGTGCCACCAGCACCTACAGGGAGGATGGTCAGCCCCAGCATTTT
once	-	TRBV7-2	TRBJ1-2	CASSRRGGEVFGYTF	TGTGCCAGCAGCCGGAGGGGTGGGGAGGTCTTTGGCTACACCTTC
-	-	TRBV12-3/TRBV12-4	TRBJ2-7	CASSLWGRGPDEQYF	TGTGCCAGCAGTTTATGGGGCAGGGGCCCCGACGAGCAGTACTTC
few	-	TRBV7-2	TRBJ1-2	CASSLARAEGSYGYTF	TGTGCCAGCAGCTTAGCGCGGGCTGAAGGCTCCTATGGCTACACCTTC
-	-	TRBV6-5	TRBJ1-2	CASRAGTADYGYTF	TGTGCCAGCAGGGCCGGGACGGCGGACTATGGCTACACCTTC
-	-	TRBV10-3	TRBJ1-2	CAISESGGRGSYGYTF	TGTGCCATCAGTGAGTCGGGAGGGCGCGGGTCTTATGGCTACACCTTC
-	-	TRBV4-1	TRBJ2-3	CASSQASAIDTQYF	TGCGCCAGCAGCCAAGCTTCCGCGATAGATACGCAGTATTTT
-	-	TRBV20-1	TRBJ2-7	CSVRPLSYEQYF	TGCAGTGTTCGCCCGCTAAGCTACGAGCAGTACTTC
-	TRBD1	TRBV12-3/TRBV12-4	TRBJ2-5	CACSFGGTGGQTQYF	TGTGCCTGCAGTTTTGGGGGGACAGGGGGTCAGACCCAGTACTTC
-	-	TRBV20-1	TRBJ1-2	CSARDGAGKLRDGYTF	TGTAGTGCTAGAGACGGGGCAGGGAAATTGAGGGATGGCTACACCTTC
few	-	TRBV20-1	TRBJ2-7	CSTTLQQGTFYEQYF	TGCAGTACCACCCTACAACAGGGGACTTTCTACGAGCAGTACTTC
few	-	TRBV7-2	TRBJ2-7	CASSPLDRTSYEQYF	TGTGCCAGCAGCCCCCTCGACAGGACCTCCTACGAGCAGTACTTC
few	TRBD1	TRBV6-2/TRBV6-3	TRBJ1-2	CASTSGQGPGYTF	TGTGCCAGCACCTCCGGACAGGGTCCGGGCTACACCTTC
few	-	TRBV7-2	TRBJ2-2	CASKGRMNTGELFF	TGTGCCAGCAAGGGGCGTATGAACACCGGGGAGCTGTTTTTT
-	-	TRBV4-3	TRBJ2-3	CASSQSGSSPDTQYF	TGCGCCAGCAGCCAATCGGGGTCTAGCCCAGATACGCAGTATTTT
few	TRBD2	TRBV28	TRBJ2-1	CASSLAGVYVDEQFF	TGTGCCAGCAGTTTGGCGGGGGTGTACGTCGATGAGCAGTTCTTC
many	TRBD1	TRBV20-1	TRBJ2-7	CSARTLRGTGVYEQYF	TGCAGTGCTAGAACTCTCCGCGGGACAGGAGTCTACGAGCAGTACTTC
-	-	TRBV12-3/TRBV12-4	TRBJ1-2	CAGSIGSGGYTF	TGTGCCGGCAGTATAGGTTCGGGGGGCTACACCTTC
few	-	TRBV7-2	TRBJ2-3	CASRPTSFDTQYF	TGTGCCAGCAGACCCACTAGTTTTGATACGCAGTATTTT
few	TRBD1	TRBV6-5	TRBJ1-1	CASSYLTGLNTEAFF	TGTGCCAGCAGTTACTTGACAGGGCTGAACACTGAAGCTTTCTTT
-	-	TRBV24-1	TRBJ2-1	CATSDFANEQFF	TGTGCCACCAGTGATTTTGCCAATGAGCAGTTCTTC
-	-	TRBV6-2/TRBV6-3	TRBJ2-7	CASRRDGASEQYF	TGTGCCAGCAGACGGGACGGTGCGAGCGAGCAGTACTTC
-	-	TRBV28	TRBJ2-5	CASKQGTQYF	TGTGCCAGCAAGCAAGGGACCCAGTACTTC
few	-	TRBV12-3/TRBV12-4	TRBJ1-2	CASSPGRGSGGYTF	TGTGCCAGCAGTCCCGGGAGGGGCTCTGGTGGCTACACCTTC
few	-	TRBV20-1	TRBJ2-5	CSANRIQETQYF	TGCAGTGCAAACAGGATACAAGAGACCCAGTACTTC
-	-	TRBV9	TRBJ1-6	CASSPPTERAPLHF	TGTGCCAGCAGCCCACCGACGGAGCGAGCACCCCTCCACTTT
-	-	TRBV7-2	TRBJ1-6	CASSLGRSGNSALHF	TGTGCCAGCAGCCTGGGGAGGTCGGGGAATTCAGCCCTCCACTTT
-	-	TRBV29-1	TRBJ1-1	CSVEVVEAFF	TGCAGCGTTGAAGTCGTTGAAGCTTTCTTT
few	TRBD1	TRBV20-1	TRBJ1-5	CSARDWGQASNQPQHF	TGCAGTGCTAGAGATTGGGGACAGGCCTCAAATCAGCCCCAGCATTTT
few	-	TRBV6-2/TRBV6-3	TRBJ2-1	CASSGLTRTHEQFF	TGTGCCAGCAGTGGACTAACACGGACTCATGAGCAGTTCTTC
-	TRBD2	TRBV20-1	TRBJ2-3	CSARDRLAGDTQYF	TGCAGTGCTAGAGATCGCCTAGCGGGGGATACGCAGTATTTT
-	TRBD2	TRBV4-2	TRBJ2-7	CASSQEIGEGTPYEQYF	TGTGCCAGCAGCCAAGAAATAGGGGAGGGGACCCCCTACGAGCAGTACTTC
few	-	TRBV27	TRBJ1-2	CASSSTVGGAIYGYTF	TGTGCCAGCAGTTCCACCGTGGGGGGCGCAATCTATGGCTACACCTTC
once	TRBD2	TRBV4-2	TRBJ2-5	CASSQTQSGGAAETQYF	TGTGCCAGCAGCCAAACCCAAAGCGGGGGGGCCGCGGAGACCCAGTACTTC
few	-	TRBV25-1	TRBJ1-5	CASSARDDSNQPQHF	TGTGCCAGCAGTGCCCGGGACGATAGCAATCAGCCCCAGCATTTT
-	TRBD2	TRBV5-1	TRBJ2-3	CASSPQSSGGTDTQYF	TGCGCCAGCAGCCCCCAGAGTAGCGGGGGAACAGATACGCAGTATTTT
-	-	TRBV12-3/TRBV12-4	TRBJ2-7	CASSLASGTFYEQYF	TGTGCCAGCAGTTTAGCTTCAGGAACCTTCTACGAGCAGTACTTC
few	-	TRBV20-1	TRBJ2-3	CSANPQTGFTDTQYF	TGCAGTGCTAATCCCCAGACGGGCTTTACAGATACGCAGTATTTT
-	-	TRBV20-1	TRBJ1-5	CSAPGGGAYQPQHF	TGCAGTGCCCCGGGGGGAGGTGCTTATCAGCCCCAGCATTTT
-	-	TRBV13	TRBJ1-2	CASSLERQRSNYGYTF	TGTGCCAGCAGCTTAGAGCGACAGAGGTCTAACTATGGCTACACCTTC
-	-	TRBV20-1	TRBJ1-2	CSARAPGPYGYTF	TGCAGTGCTAGAGCGCCAGGACCCTATGGCTACACCTTC
-	-	TRBV5-8	TRBJ1-4	CASSLGRAFLNEKLFF	TGTGCCAGCAGCTTGGGAAGGGCATTCCTTAATGAAAAACTGTTTTTT
-	-	TRBV5-1	TRBJ2-5	CASNREGRETQYF	TGCGCCAGCAACCGAGAGGGTCGAGAGACCCAGTACTTC
-	-	TRBV12-3/TRBV12-4	TRBJ2-4	CAGSVALENIQYF	TGTGCCGGCAGCGTAGCTTTAGAGAACATTCAGTACTTC
-	-	TRBV4-1	TRBJ1-5	CASSQVSGPGPQHF	TGCGCCAGCAGCCAAGTTTCAGGACCCGGGCCCCAGCATTTT
once	-	TRBV20-1	TRBJ1-2	CSAPAGPDYGYTF	TGCAGTGCGCCCGCGGGCCCCGACTATGGCTACACCTTC
-	-	TRBV7-9	TRBJ2-1	CASSLGSAEQFF	TGTGCCAGCAGCTTGGGATCCGCCGAGCAGTTCTTC